This T cell receptor beta chain was identified in a study of prognosis after radiotherapy for stage I lung cancer. There were about 6.3 milliliters of peripheral blood drawn at each of two time points. By two-round multiplex PCR, the TCR beta CDR3 was amplified from genomic DNA. First-round PCR used primers specific to each TRBV and TRBJ gene. During the second PCR round, universal primers were used. TCRdb recomputed calls from the multiplex PCR reads with MiXCR, one row per CDR3 protein. The sample contains around 30,000 distinct CDR3 sequences, 32% of which appear only once. There are 15 residues in the CDR3. Per the germline V gene, CDR1 is SGHTA and CDR2 is FQGNSA. Trimming took 0 bases from V and 4 from J; bases not matched to a gene: 6.

Specimen: PBMCs, collected before or after stereotactic body radiation therapy (not recorded which). The chain joins TRBV7-2 to TRBJ2-7, with 7 nucleotides matching TRBD1. The origin of this receptor is a donor at least 50 years old with non-small cell lung cancer. In DNA form, the CDR3 reads TGTGCCAGCAGCTTAGCGCAGGGACAGTTGTACGAGCAGTACTTC. It is translated as CASSLAQGQLYEQYF.